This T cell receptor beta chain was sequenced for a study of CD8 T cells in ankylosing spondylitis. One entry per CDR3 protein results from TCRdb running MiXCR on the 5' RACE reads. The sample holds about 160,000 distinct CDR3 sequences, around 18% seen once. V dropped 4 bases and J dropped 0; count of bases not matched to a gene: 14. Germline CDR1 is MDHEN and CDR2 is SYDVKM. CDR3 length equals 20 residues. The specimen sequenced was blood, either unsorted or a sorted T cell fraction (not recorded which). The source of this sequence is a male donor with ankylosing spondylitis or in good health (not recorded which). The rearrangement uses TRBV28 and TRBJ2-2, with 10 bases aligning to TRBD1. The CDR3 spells CASSYPLPGQGNPNTGELFF. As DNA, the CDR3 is TGTGCCAGCAGTTATCCCCTACCGGGACAGGGGAATCCGAACACCGGGGAGCTGTTTTTT.